Given below is one T cell receptor (beta chain) in context. The sample belongs to a study of blood T cell repertoires in COVID-19. Study summary: T cells, B-cell-depleted T cells, or PBMCs provided the cDNA or gDNA that served as material.

This table comes from immunoSEQ multiplex PCR, and its TCRdb copy is limited to in-frame clones, with some not included. This repertoire shows about 160,000 clones, roughly 87% found once; its top ten account for 7%. Recovered status in Cohort 3 required two negative PCRs, clearance, or symptom resolution. CDR1 MDHEN and CDR2 SYDVKM come from the germline V gene. The CDR3 contains 14 residues. V gave up 2 bases and J gave up 4 bases, with 9 bases separating them. The sample consisted of PBMCs or T cells enriched from blood (not recorded which). The chain carries TRBV28 and TRBJ1-3; D remains ambiguous. The source of this sequence is a woman aged 50 to 60 who had recovered from COVID-19. The CDR3 here is CASSLAAGGNTIYF. The DNA of the CDR3 is TGTGCCAGCAGTTTAGCCGCGGGCGGAAACACCATATATTTT.